Each of the 21 T cell receptor beta chains below was sequenced from the same sample in a study of blood T cells in healthy people across ages. Primers used in a second PCR of roughly 7 to 12 cycles were a sample-barcoded 5' primer and a J-beta primer mix. TCRdb fed the 5' RACE reads into MiXCR, producing one record per CDR3 protein. The sample has around 1,500,000 distinct CDR3 sequences, 42% seen once. The sample consisted of blood. Source of these receptors: a woman in her late teens or twenties in good health.

The chain has TRBV27 and TRBJ1-2; tentative D call: TRBD1 (6 bases). The V and J ends lost 5 bases and 2 bases respectively, with 12 bases between them. The CDR3 is 14 residues long. Germline V lookup: CDR1 MNHEY, CDR2 SMNVEV (reference sequence). Written as DNA, the CDR3 is TGTGCCAGCAGTATGGGGGGGCAAAACTATGGCTACACCTTC. Amino acids: CASSMGGQNYGYTF.

This sequence joins TRBV7-9 and TRBJ2-7, with 10 bases aligning to TRBD2. In germline, CDR1 is SEHNR, CDR2 FQNEAQ (reference sequence). The V segment lost 5 bases and the J segment 3 bases; nucleotides outside the gene matches: 7. This CDR3 spans 15 amino acids. The CDR3 DNA reads TGTGCCAGCAGCCCCGTACTAGCGGGGAACTACGAGCAGTACTTC. Translated, it gives CASSPVLAGNYEQYF.

This clonotype was counted between two and nine times. The chain couples TRBV25-1 to TRBJ2-5; 8 nucleotides agree with TRBD2. This CDR3 has 14 amino acids. V lost 8 bases, J lost 4 bases, and 9 bases stayed unmatched. Germline CDR1 MGHDK, CDR2 SYGVNS. DNA of the CDR3: TGTGCCAGCGCTTTAGCGGGAAGTTCAGAGACCCAGTACTTC. The encoded protein is CASALAGSSETQYF.

The chain carries TRBV3-1 and TRBJ2-7; D gene ambiguous. The ends were cut back, 4 bases at V and 0 bases at J, with 13 bases in the middle. CDR1 is LGHDT and CDR2 is YNNKEL in the germline V gene (reference sequence). The CDR3 covers 15 residues. The CDR3 is CASSPQDGYSYEQYF. The CDR3 bases are TGTGCCAGCAGCCCCCAGGACGGCTACTCCTACGAGCAGTACTTC.

As regards this clonotype: Germline and junction disagree at one end, which may indicate a read error. The J gene is TRBJ2-1, the V gene TRBV9; the D gene is possibly TRBD1 (5 bases). Germline-derived CDR1 and CDR2 are SGDLS and YYNGEE. The CDR3 consists of 15 residues. This CDR3 reads CARSVQGSSYNEQFF. The DNA for the CDR3 is TGTGCCCGCAGCGTCCAGGGAAGCTCCTACAATGAGCAGTTCTTC.

Points on this clonotype: Given a much more abundant clone one base away, this may be a read error. The chain uses TRBV25-1 and TRBJ2-3, with D possibly matching TRBD2 (6 bases). The CDR3 length is 15 residues. The germline V gene has CDR1 MGHDK and CDR2 SYGVNS. CDR3 loop: CAGSPSRGSTDTQYF. CDR3 DNA sequence: TGTGCCGGCAGTCCCAGCCGGGGGAGCACAGATACGCAGTATTTT.

The chain joins TRBV5-1 to TRBJ2-1; either TRBD1 or TRBD2 may fit D (5 bases each). Trimming cost V 4 bases and J 2 bases, with 19 bases left between them. Germline loops: CDR1 SGHRS, CDR2 YFSETQ. This CDR3 comprises 17 residues. Here the CDR3 reads CASSPSDGASPYNEQFF. CDR3 nucleotides: TGCGCCAGCAGCCCCTCCGACGGGGCAAGCCCCTACAATGAGCAGTTCTTC.

This clonotype came up many times. The chain links TRBV5-1 to TRBJ2-1; D not certain. The germline V gene has CDR1 SGHRS and CDR2 YFSETQ. Trimming left V 2 bases short and J 8 bases short, with 14 bases between. CDR3 size: 14 residues. CDR3 loop: CASSLEKVKDEQFF. CDR3 bases: TGCGCCAGCAGCTTAGAGAAGGTCAAGGATGAGCAGTTCTTC.

V gene TRBV11-2 combines with J gene TRBJ2-5, with 8 bases identical to TRBD1. The ends lost 5 bases at V and 11 bases at J; junction bases unmatched: 19. The CDR3 sequence is 16 residues long. Germline values: CDR1 SGHAT, CDR2 FQNNGV. The CDR3 here is CASSNHPGQVLNEQYF. The CDR3 bases are TGTGCCAGCAGCAACCACCCGGGACAGGTTTTGAATGAGCAGTACTTC. Full variable domain (outside the CDR3, taken from reference TRBV11-2 and TRBJ2-5): EAGVAQSPRYKIIEKRQSVAFWCNPISGHATLYWYQQILGQGPKLLIQFQNNGVVDDSQLPKDRFSAERLKGVDSTLKIQPAKLEDSAVYLCASSNHPGQVLNEQYFGPGTRLLVL.

In its sample, this clonotype was seen many times. The CDR3, as DNA: TGTGCCAGCAGCTATAAGGGGGCTGAAGCTTTCTTT. Translated, it gives CASSYKGAEAFF. The V gene is TRBV6-6, the J gene TRBJ1-1; TRBD1 might be the D (6 bases). V lost 6 bases, J lost 6 bases, and 11 bases lay in between. Germline CDR1 MNHNY, CDR2 SVGAGI (reference sequence). This CDR3 spans 12 amino acids.

The chain combines TRBV5-1 with TRBJ2-1; 8 positions agree with TRBD2. This CDR3 is built from 16 residues. Trimming at V came to 5 bases and at J to 4 bases, leaving 11 bases not matched to a gene. Germline V gene data show CDR1 as SGHRS and CDR2 as YFSETQ. The CDR3 coding sequence is TGCGCCAGCAGACTTAGCGGGGCAGGGACTTACAATGAGCAGTTCTTC. This codes for CASRLSGAGTYNEQFF.

The CDR3 protein is CASSLLGQENQETQYF. The CDR3 coding sequence is TGCGCCAGCAGCTTACTGGGACAGGAAAATCAAGAGACCCAGTACTTC. The chain joins TRBV5-1 to TRBJ2-5; TRBD1 aligns across 8 bases. CDR1 and CDR2 (germline): SGHRS, YFSETQ. This CDR3 comprises 16 residues. V lost 2 bases and J lost 2; bases outside the gene matches: 8.

Many counts were recorded for this clonotype. The chain uses TRBV10-3 and TRBJ2-5; D is unresolved. V shed 6 bases and J shed 1 base, with 9 bases lying between them. The CDR3 has 13 residues. Germline values: CDR1 ENHRY, CDR2 SYGVKD. Here the CDR3 reads CAISSASQETQYF. In DNA form, the CDR3 reads TGTGCCATCAGCTCAGCGTCCCAAGAGACCCAGTACTTC.

This clonotype was counted a few times. This chain joins TRBV11-1 and TRBJ2-7; maybe TRBD2 (5 bases). V lost 2 bases and J lost 6, with 17 bases in between. The CDR3 extends over 15 amino acids. Germline V gene data show CDR1 as SGHAT and CDR2 as FQDESV (reference sequence). The CDR3 nucleotides read TGTGCCAGCAGCTTAAATAGCTACGAGGGTTCCGAGCAGTACTTC. Its protein product is CASSLNSYEGSEQYF.

This chain links TRBV10-3 with TRBJ2-1, with TRBD2 matching over 7 bases. J gave up 6 bases and V 0 bases, and 17 bases lay outside the gene matches. The CDR3 is 19 amino acids. Germline V gives CDR1 ENHRY, CDR2 SYGVKD. The chain's CDR3 is CAISESGGTLQTLGNEQFF. The CDR3 region has the DNA TGTGCCATCAGTGAGTCCGGGGGGACTCTCCAAACCCTCGGCAATGAGCAGTTCTTC.

This sequence joins TRBV7-3 and TRBJ1-2, with D uncertain. Germline V lookup: CDR1 SGHTA, CDR2 FQGTGA. V lost 2 bases and J lost 3, with 16 bases in between. The CDR3 is 16 amino acids. The CDR3 loop is CASSLEYSRSYYGYTF. CDR3 bases: TGTGCCAGCAGCTTAGAGTATAGCAGGAGCTACTATGGCTACACCTTC. The full variable domain, its missing parts supplied by reference TRBV7-3 and TRBJ1-2, is GAGVSQTPSNKVTEKGKYVELRCDPISGHTALYWYRQSLGQGPEFLIYFQGTGAADDSGLPNDRFFAVRPEGSVSTLKIQRTERGDSAVYLCASSLEYSRSYYGYTFGSGTRLTVV.

The V call is TRBV7-2, the J call TRBJ2-1; TRBD1 might be the D (5 bases). With 6 bases removed from V and 10 bases from J, the gap between germline ends came to 16 bases. CDR1 is SGHTA and CDR2 is FQGNSA in the germline V gene. The CDR3 has 13 amino acids. The CDR3 is CASRAPGPGEQFF. In nucleotides, the CDR3 is TGTGCCAGCAGAGCGCCGGGCCCAGGGGAGCAGTTCTTC.

The chain combines TRBV6-5 with TRBJ2-1; 7 nucleotides align to TRBD2. The V gene's germline CDR1 is MNHEY and CDR2 SVGAGI. The CDR3 consists of 15 residues. J lost 5 bases, V lost 2 bases, and 6 bases had no gene match. The CDR3 DNA reads TGTGCCAGCAGTTACCCCAAGCGGGGAAACAATGAGCAGTTCTTC. Translation: CASSYPKRGNNEQFF.

The chain recombines TRBV6-5 with TRBJ2-1, with 11 bases lining up with TRBD2. The J call could be wrong; TRBJ2-7 is a better fit for the DNA end. The V gene's germline CDR1 is MNHEY and CDR2 SVGAGI. The CDR3 is made up of 18 amino acids. The CDR3 sequence: CASSYPTGTSGSYNEQYF. The CDR3 bases are TGTGCCAGCAGTTACCCCACCGGGACTAGCGGCTCCTACAATGAGCAGTACTTC.

The chain combines TRBV6-1 with TRBJ1-5; D is ambiguous. The V gene lost 0 bases and the J gene lost 1 base, with 7 bases spanning the gap. The CDR3 spans 15 residues. Germline V gene sequence: CDR1 MNHNS, CDR2 SASEGT. The CDR3 nucleotides read TGTGCCAGCAGTGAAGCTGGGTCGAGCAATCAGCCCCAGCATTTT. It codes for CASSEAGSSNQPQHF.

The rearrangement links TRBV12-3 or TRBV12-4 to TRBJ2-1; a weak D match, TRBD2 (6 bases). This CDR3 has 12 amino acids. V gave up 3 bases and J gave up 9 bases, with 9 bases separating them. For the CDR3, the DNA is TGTGCCAGCAGTTTCCAGGGAGGTGAGCAGTTCTTC. It yields the protein CASSFQGGEQFF.